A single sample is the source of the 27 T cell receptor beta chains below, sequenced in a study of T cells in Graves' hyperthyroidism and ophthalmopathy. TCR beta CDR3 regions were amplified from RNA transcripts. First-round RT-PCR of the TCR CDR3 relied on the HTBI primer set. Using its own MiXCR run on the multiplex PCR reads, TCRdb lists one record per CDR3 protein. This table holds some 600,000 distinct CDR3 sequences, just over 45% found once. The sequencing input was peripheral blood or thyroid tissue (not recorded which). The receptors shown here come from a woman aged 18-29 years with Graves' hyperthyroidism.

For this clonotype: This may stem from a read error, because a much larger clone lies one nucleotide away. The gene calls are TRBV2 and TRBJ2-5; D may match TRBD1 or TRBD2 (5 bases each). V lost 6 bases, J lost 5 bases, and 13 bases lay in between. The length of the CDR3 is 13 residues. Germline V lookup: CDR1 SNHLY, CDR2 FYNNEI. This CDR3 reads CASRSRGQETQYF. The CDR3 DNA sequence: TGTGCCAGCAGGTCGAGGGGCCAGGAGACCCAGTACTTC.

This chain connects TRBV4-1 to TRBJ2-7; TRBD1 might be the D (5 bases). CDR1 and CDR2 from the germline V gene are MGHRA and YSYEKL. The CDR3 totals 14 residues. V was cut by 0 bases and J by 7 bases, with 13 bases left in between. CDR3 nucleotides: TGCGCCAGCAGCCAAGAGGCCAGGGCTAGGGAGCAGTACTTC. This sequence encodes CASSQEARAREQYF.

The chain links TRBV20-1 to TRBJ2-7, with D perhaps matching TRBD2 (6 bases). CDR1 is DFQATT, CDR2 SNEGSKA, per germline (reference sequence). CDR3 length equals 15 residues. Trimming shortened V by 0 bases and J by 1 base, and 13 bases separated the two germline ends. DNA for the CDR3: TGCAGTGCTAGAGATGGCAGGGAGGATTCCTACGAGCAGTACTTC. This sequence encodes CSARDGREDSYEQYF.

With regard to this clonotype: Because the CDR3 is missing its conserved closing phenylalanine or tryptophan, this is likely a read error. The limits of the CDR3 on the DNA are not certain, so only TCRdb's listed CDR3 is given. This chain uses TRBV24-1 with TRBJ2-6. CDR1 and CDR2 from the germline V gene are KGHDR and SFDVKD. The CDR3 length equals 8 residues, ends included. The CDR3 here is CATSDLPS.

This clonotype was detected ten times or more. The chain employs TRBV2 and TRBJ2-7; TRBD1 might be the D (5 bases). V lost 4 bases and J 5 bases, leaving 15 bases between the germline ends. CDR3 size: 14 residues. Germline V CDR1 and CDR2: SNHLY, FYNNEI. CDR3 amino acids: CASSVGAGRDEQYF. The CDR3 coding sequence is TGTGCCAGCAGTGTTGGGGCAGGACGGGACGAGCAGTACTTC.

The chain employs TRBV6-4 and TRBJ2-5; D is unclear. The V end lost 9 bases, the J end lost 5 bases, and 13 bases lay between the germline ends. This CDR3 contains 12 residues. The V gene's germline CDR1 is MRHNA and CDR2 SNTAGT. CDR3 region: CASSSRWETQYF. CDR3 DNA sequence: TGTGCCAGTAGTTCGCGGTGGGAGACCCAGTACTTC.

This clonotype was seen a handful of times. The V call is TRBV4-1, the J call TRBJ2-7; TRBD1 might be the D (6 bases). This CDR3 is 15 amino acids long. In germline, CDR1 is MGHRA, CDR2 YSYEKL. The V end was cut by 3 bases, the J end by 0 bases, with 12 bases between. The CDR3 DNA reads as TGCGCCAGCAGCCAGGGACACGAGGTCTCCTACGAGCAGTACTTC. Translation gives CASSQGHEVSYEQYF.

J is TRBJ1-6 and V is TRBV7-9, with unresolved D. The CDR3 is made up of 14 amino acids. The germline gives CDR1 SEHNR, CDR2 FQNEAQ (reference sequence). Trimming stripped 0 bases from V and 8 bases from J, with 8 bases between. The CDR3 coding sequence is TGTGCCAGCAGCTTAGCGCTAACGGATTCACCCCTCCACTTT. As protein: CASSLALTDSPLHF.

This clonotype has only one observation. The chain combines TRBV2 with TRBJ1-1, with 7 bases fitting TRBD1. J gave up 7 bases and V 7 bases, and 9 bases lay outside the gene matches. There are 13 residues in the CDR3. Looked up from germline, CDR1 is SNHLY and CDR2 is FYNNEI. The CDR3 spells CASNPGTADEAFF. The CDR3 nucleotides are TGTGCCAGCAATCCCGGGACAGCGGATGAAGCTTTCTTT.

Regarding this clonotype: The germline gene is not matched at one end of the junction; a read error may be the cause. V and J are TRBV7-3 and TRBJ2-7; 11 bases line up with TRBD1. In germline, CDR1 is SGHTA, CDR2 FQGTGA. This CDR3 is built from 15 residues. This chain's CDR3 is CASSHRGQGAYEQYF. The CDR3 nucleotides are TGCGCCAGCAGCCACCGGGGACAGGGGGCCTACGAGCAGTACTTC. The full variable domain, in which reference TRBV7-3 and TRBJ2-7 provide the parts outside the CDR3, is GAGVSQTPSNKVTEKGKYVELRCDPISGHTALYWYRQSLGQGPEFLIYFQGTGAADDSGLPNDRFFAVRPEGSVSTLKIQRTERGDSAVYLCASSHRGQGAYEQYFGPGTRLTVT.

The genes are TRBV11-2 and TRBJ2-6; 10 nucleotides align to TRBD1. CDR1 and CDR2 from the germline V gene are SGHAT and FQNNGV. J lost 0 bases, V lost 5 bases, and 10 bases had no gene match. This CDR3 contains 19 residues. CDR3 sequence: CASSPPGTGASSGANVLTF. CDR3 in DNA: TGTGCCAGCAGCCCCCCCGGGACAGGGGCGAGCTCTGGGGCCAACGTCCTGACTTTC.

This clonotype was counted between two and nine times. The CDR3 loop reads CATRNLGHGYTF. CDR3 DNA: TGTGCCACCCGGAATTTGGGCCATGGCTACACCTTC. The genes are TRBV15 and TRBJ1-2; D is undetermined. Germline CDR1 LNHNV, CDR2 YYDKDF (reference sequence). The CDR3 spans 12 residues. V was trimmed by 8 bases and J by 6 bases, leaving 13 bases between them.

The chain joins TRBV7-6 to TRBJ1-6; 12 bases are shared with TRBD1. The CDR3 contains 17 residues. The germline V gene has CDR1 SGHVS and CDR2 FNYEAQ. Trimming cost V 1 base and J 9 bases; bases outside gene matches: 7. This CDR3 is CASSLVSGQGASSPLHF. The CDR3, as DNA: TGTGCCAGCAGCTTAGTATCGGGACAGGGGGCAAGTTCACCCCTCCACTTT.

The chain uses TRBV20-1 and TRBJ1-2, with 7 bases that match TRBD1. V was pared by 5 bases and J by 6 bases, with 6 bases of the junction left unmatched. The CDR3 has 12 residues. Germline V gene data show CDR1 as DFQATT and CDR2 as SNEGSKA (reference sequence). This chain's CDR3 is CSAPRGFNGYTF. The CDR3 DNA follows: TGCAGTGCTCCCAGGGGGTTCAATGGCTACACCTTC.

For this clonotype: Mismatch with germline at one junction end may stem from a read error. CDR3 DNA: TGTGCCAGCAGTCGGGAAAGGGCTGAGGGCTTCTATGGCTACACCTTC. It specifies CASSRERAEGFYGYTF. The chain carries TRBV10-3 and TRBJ1-2; no firm D call. The CDR3 extends over 16 amino acids. Germline lookup yields CDR1 ENHRY and CDR2 SYGVKD.

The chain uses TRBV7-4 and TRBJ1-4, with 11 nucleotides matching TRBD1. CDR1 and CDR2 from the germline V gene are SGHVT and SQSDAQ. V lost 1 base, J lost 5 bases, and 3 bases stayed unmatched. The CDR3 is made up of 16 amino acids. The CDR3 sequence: CASSLVGQGANEKLFF. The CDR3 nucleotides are TGTGCCAGCAGCTTAGTCGGACAGGGGGCGAATGAAAAACTGTTTTTT. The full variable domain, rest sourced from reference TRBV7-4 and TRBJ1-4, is GAGVSQSPRYKVAKRGRDVALRCDSISGHVTLYWYRQTLGQGSEVLTYSQSDAQRDKSGRPSGRFSAERPERSVSTLKIQRTEQGDSAVYLCASSLVGQGANEKLFFGSGTQLSVL.

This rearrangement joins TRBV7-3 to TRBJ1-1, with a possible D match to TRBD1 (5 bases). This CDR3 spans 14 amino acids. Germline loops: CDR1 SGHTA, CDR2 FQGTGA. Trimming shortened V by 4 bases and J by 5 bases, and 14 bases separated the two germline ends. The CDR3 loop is CASSSTGGRTEAFF. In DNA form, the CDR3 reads TGTGCCAGCAGCTCAACAGGCGGGAGGACTGAAGCTTTCTTT.

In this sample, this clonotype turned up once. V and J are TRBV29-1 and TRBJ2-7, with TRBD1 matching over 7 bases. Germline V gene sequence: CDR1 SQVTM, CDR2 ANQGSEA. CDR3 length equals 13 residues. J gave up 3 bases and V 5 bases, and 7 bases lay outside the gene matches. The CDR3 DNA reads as TGCAGCGTTTACGACAGGGCCAGCTACGAGCAGTACTTC. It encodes CSVYDRASYEQYF.

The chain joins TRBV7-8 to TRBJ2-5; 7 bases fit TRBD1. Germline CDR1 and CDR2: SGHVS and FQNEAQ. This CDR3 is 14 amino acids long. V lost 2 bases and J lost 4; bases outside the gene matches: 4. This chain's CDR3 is CASSLRGLGETQYF. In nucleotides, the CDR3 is TGTGCCAGCAGCTTAAGGGGGCTTGGAGAGACCCAGTACTTC.

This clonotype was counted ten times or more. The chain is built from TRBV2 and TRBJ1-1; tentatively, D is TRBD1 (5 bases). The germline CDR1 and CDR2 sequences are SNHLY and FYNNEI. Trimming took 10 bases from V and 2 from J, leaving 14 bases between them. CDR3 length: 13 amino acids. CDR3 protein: CAKTVTHNTEAFF. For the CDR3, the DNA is TGTGCCAAGACAGTTACACACAACACTGAAGCTTTCTTT.

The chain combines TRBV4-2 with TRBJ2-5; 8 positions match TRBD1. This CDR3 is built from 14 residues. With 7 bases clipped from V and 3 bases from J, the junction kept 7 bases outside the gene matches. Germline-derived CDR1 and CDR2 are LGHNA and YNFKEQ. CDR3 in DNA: TGTGCCAGCACTAAACAGGGGGGCAAAGAGACCCAGTACTTC. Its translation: CASTKQGGKETQYF.

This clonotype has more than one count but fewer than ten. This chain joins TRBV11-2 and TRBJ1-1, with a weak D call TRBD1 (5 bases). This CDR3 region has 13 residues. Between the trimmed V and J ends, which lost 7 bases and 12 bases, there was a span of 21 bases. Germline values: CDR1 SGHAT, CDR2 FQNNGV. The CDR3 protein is CASTPRGTVETFF. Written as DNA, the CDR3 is TGTGCCAGCACCCCCCGGGGGACGGTGGAGACTTTCTTT. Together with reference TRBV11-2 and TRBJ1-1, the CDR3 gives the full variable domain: EAGVAQSPRYKIIEKRQSVAFWCNPISGHATLYWYQQILGQGPKLLIQFQNNGVVDDSQLPKDRFSAERLKGVDSTLKIQPAKLEDSAVYLCASTPRGTVETFFGQGTRLTVV.

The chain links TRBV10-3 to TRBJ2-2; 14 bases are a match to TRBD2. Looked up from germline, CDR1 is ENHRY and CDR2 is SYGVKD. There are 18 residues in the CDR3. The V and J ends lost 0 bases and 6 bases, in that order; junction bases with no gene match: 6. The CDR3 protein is CAISESQGLAGVSGELFF. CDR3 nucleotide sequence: TGTGCCATCAGTGAGTCCCAGGGACTAGCGGGAGTTTCCGGGGAGCTGTTTTTT.

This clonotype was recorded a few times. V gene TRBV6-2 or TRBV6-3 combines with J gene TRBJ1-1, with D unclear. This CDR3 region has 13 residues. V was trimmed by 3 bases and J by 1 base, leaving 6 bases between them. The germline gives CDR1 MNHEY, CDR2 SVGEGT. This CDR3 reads CASSYLGNTEAFF. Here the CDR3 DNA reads TGTGCCAGCAGTTATTTAGGGAACACTGAAGCTTTCTTT.

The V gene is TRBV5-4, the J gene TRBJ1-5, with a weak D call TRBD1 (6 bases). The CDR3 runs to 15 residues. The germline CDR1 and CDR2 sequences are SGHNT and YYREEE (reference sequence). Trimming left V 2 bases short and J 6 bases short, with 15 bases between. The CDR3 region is CASSLLEGVVQPQHF. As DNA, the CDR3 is TGTGCCAGCAGCTTATTGGAGGGGGTTGTTCAGCCCCAGCATTTT.

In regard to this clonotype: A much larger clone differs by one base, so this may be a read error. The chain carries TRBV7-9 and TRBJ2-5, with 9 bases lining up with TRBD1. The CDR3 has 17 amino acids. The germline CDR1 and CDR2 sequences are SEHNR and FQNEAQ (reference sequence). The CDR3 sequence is CAGSYSLEGQGQETQYF. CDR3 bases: TGTGCCGGCAGCTACTCCTTAGAGGGACAGGGCCAAGAGACCCAGTACTTC.

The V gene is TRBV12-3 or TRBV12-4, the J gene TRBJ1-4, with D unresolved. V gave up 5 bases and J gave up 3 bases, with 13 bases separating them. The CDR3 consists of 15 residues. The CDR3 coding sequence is TGTGCCAGCAGTGAGACCCGGACCCCTAATGAAAAACTGTTTTTT. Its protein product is CASSETRTPNEKLFF.